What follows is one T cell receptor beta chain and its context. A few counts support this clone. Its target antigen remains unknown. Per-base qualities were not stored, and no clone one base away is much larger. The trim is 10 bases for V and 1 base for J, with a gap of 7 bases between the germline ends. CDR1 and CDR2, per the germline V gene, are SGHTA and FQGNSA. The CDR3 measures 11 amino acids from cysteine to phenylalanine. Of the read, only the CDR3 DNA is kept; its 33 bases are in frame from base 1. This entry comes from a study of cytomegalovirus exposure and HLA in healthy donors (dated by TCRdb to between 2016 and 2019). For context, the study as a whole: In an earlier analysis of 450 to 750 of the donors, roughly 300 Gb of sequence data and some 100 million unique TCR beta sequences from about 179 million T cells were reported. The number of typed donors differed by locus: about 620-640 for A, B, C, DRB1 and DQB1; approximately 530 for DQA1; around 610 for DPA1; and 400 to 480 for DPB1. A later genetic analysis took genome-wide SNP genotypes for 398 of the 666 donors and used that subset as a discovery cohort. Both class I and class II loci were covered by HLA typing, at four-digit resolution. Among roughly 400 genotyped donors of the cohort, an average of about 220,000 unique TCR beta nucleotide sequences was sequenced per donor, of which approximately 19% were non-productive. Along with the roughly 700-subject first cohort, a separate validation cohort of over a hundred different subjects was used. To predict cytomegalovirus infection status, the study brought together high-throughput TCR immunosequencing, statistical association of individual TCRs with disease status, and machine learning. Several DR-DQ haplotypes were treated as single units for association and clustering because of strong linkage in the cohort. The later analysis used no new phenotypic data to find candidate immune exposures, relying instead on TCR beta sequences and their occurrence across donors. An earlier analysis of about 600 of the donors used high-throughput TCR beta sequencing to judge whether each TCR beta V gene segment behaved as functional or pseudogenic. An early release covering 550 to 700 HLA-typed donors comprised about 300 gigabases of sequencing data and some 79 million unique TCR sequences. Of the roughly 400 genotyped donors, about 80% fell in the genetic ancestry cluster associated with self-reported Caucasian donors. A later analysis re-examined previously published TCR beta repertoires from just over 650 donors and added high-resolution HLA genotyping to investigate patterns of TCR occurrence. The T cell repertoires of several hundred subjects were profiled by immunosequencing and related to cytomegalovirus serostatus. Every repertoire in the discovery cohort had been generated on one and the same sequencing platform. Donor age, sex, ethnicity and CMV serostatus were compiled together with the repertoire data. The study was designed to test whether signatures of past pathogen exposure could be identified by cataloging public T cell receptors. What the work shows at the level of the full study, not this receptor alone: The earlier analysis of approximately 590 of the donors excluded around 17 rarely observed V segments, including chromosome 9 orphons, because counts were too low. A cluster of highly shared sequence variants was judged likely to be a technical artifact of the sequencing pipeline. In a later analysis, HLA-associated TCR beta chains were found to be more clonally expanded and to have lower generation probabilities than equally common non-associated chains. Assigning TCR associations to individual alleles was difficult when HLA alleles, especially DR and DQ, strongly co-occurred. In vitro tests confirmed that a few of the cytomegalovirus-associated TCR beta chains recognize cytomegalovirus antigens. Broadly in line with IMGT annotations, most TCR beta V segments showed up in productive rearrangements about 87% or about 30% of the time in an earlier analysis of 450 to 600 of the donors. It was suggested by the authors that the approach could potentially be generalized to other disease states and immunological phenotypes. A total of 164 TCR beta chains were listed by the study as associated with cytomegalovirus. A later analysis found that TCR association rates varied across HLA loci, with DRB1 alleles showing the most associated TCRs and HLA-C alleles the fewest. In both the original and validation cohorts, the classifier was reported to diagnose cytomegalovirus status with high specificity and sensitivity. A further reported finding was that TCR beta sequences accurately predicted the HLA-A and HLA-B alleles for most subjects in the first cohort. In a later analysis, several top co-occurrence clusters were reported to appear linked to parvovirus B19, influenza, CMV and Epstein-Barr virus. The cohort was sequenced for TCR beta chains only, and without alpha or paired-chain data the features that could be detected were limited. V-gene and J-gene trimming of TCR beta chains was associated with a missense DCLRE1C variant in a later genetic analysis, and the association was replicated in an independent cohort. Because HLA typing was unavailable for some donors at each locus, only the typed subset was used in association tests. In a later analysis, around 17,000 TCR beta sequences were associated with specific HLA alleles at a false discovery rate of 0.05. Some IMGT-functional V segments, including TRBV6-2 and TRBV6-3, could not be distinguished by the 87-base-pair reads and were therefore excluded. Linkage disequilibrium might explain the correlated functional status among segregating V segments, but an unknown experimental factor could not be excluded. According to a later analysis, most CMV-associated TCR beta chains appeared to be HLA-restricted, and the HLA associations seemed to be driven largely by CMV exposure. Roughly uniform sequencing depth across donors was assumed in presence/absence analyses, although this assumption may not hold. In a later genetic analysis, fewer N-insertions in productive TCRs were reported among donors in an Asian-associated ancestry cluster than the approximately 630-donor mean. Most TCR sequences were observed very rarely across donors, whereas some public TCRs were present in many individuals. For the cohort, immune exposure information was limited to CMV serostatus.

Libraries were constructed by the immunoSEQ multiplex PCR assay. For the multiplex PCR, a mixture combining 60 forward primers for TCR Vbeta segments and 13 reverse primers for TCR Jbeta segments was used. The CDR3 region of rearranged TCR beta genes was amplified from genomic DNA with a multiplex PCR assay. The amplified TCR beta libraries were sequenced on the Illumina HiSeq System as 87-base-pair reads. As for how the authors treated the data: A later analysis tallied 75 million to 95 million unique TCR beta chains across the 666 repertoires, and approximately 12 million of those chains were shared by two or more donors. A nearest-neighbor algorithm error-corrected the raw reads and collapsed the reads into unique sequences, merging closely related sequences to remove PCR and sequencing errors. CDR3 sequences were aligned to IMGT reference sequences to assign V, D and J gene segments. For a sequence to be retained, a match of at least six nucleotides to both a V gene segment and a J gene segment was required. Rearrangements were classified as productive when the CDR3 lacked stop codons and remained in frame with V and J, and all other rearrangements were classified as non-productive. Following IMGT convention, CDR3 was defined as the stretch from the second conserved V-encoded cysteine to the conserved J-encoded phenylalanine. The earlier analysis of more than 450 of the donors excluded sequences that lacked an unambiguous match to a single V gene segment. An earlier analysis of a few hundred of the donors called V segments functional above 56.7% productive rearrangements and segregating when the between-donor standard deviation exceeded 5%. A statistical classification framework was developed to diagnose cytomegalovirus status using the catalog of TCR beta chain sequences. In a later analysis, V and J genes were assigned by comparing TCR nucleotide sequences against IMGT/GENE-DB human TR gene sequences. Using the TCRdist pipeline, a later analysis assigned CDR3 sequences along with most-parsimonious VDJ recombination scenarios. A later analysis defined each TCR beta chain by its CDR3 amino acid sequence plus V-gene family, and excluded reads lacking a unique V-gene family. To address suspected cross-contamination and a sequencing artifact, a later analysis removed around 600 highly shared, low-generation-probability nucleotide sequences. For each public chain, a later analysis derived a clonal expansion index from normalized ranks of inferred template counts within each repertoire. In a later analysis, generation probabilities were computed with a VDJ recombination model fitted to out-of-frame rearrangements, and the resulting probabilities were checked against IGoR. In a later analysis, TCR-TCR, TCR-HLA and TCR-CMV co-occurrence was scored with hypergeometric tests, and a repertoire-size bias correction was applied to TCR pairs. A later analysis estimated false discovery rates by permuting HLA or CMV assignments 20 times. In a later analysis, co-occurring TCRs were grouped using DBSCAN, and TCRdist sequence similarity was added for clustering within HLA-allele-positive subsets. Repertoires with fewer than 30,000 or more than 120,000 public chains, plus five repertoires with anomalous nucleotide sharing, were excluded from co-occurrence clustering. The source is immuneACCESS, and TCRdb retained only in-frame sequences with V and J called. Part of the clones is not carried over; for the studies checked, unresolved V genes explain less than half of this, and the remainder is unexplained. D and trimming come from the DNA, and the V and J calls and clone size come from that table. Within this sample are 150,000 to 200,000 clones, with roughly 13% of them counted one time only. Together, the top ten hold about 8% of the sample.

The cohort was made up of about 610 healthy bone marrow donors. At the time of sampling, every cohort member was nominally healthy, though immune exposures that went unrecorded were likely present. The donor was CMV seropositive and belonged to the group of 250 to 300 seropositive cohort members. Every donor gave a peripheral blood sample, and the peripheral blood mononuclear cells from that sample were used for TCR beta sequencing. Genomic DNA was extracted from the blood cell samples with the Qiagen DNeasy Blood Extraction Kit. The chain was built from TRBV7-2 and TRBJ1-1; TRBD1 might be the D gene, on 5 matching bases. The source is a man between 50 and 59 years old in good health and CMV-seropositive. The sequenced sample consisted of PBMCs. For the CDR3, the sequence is CAIQENTEAFF. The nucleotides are TGTGCCATACAGGAGAACACTGAAGCTTTCTTT.